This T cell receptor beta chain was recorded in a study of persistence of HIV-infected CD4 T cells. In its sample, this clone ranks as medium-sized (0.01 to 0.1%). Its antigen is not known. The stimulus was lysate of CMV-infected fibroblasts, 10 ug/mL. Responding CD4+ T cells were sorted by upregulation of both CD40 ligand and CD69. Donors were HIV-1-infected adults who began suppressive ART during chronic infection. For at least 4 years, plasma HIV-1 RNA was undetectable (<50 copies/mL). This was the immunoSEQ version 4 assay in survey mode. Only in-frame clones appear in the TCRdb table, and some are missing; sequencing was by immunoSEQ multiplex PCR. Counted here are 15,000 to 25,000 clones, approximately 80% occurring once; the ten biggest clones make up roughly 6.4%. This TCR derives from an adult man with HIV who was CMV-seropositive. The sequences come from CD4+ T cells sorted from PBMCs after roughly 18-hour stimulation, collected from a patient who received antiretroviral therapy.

CDR3 sequence (DNA): TGCGCCAGCAGCTTGGGTTCTAACTATGGCTACACCTTC. It specifies CASSLGSNYGYTF. The rearrangement joins TRBV5-1 to TRBJ1-2; D gene uncertain. Trimming removed 0 bases at V and 0 bases at J, with 3 bases between. Germline CDR1 reads SGHRS; CDR2 reads YFSETQ. The length of the CDR3 is 13 residues. The entire variable domain, with the rest obtained from reference TRBV5-1 and TRBJ1-2, is as follows: KAGVTQTPRYLIKTRGQQVTLSCSPISGHRSVSWYQQTPGQGLQFLFEYFSETQRNKGNFPGRFSGRQFSNSRSEMNVSTLELGDSALYLCASSLGSNYGYTFGSGTRLTVV.